A single sample is the source of the 18 T cell receptor beta chains below, sequenced in a study of regulatory T cells in long-lasting Graves disease. CDR3 regions were amplified by Arm-PCR using iRepertoire HTBI primers to build TCR beta libraries. Via MiXCR, TCRdb re-called the multiplex PCR reads, giving one row per CDR3 protein. The table includes hundreds of thousands of distinct CDR3 sequences, roughly 15% detected once. Time point: newly diagnosed GD, antithyroid drugs for less than 3 months. The TCR library used RNA extracted from PBMCs. The data were also submitted as part of a second study, on T cells in Graves' hyperthyroidism and ophthalmopathy.

The sequences come from peripheral blood mononuclear cells (PBMCs), collected at new diagnosis, from a patient treated with antithyroid drugs. These receptors all stem from a woman in her 30s with Graves disease.

This clonotype was seen repeatedly, ten times or more. The chain is built from TRBV18 and TRBJ1-1; D call uncertain. Germline CDR1 reads KGHSH; CDR2 reads LQKENI. The V end lost 2 bases, the J end lost 3 bases, and 7 bases lay between the germline ends. The CDR3 covers 13 residues. CDR3 in amino acids: CASSPNPHTEAFF. The CDR3 DNA follows: TGTGCCAGCTCACCAAATCCCCACACTGAAGCTTTCTTT.

This clonotype came up many times. The germline gene is not matched at one end of the junction; a read error may be the cause. The chain uses TRBV28 and TRBJ1-2; 7 positions agree with TRBD1. CDR3 length: 13 amino acids. Germline V gene data show CDR1 as MDHEN and CDR2 as SYDVKM. The CDR3 region has the DNA TGCGCCAGCAGCACGACAGGGAACTATGGCTACACCTTC. Amino acids: CASSTTGNYGYTF.

Ten or more counts support this clonotype. This rearrangement joins TRBV28 to TRBJ2-3; D unclear. Germline loops: CDR1 MDHEN, CDR2 SYDVKM. Trimming took off 6 bases at V and 2 bases at J, with 9 bases between the two ends. The CDR3 contains 13 residues. The CDR3 spells CASSTLFTDTQYF. CDR3 nucleotides: TGTGCCAGCAGCACCCTTTTCACAGATACGCAGTATTTT. Filled out from reference TRBV28 and TRBJ2-3, the complete variable domain reads DVKVTQSSRYLVKRTGEKVFLECVQDMDHENMFWYRQDPGLGLRLIYFSYDVKMKEKGDIPEGYSVSREKKERFSLILESASTNQTSMYLCASSTLFTDTQYFGPGTRLTVL.

The CDR3 region is CASSQRGADTDTQYF. CDR3 DNA sequence: TGTGCCAGCAGCCAACGAGGGGCGGACACAGATACGCAGTATTTT. The chain links TRBV2 to TRBJ2-3; D is perhaps TRBD1 or TRBD2 (5 bases each). CDR1 SNHLY and CDR2 FYNNEI come from the germline V gene. This CDR3 region has 15 residues. V shed 6 bases and J shed 2 bases, with 15 bases lying between them.

This clonotype has at least ten counts. The V and J genes are TRBV30 and TRBJ2-7; maybe TRBD1 (6 bases). Germline V gives CDR1 GTSNPN, CDR2 SVGIG (reference sequence). CDR3 length: 12 residues. The V end was cut by 3 bases, the J end by 4 bases, with 10 bases between. The CDR3 bases are TGTGCCTGGAGCGAAGGACAGTACGAGCAGTACTTC. It translates to CAWSEGQYEQYF. Full variable domain (rest looked up from reference TRBV30 and TRBJ2-7): SQTIHQWPATLVQPVGSPLSLECTVEGTSNPNLYWYRQAAGRGLQLLFYSVGIGQISSEVPQNLSASRPQDRQFILSSKKLLLSDSGFYLCAWSEGQYEQYFGPGTRLTVT.

This clonotype showed up just a few times. The chain recombines TRBV4-1 with TRBJ1-5, with D possibly matching TRBD1 (5 bases). This CDR3 contains 14 residues. Germline V lookup: CDR1 MGHRA, CDR2 YSYEKL. Trimming pared 5 bases from V and 4 bases from J, leaving 12 bases between. CDR3 sequence (DNA): TGCGCCAGCAGCTTACCCGGGGGTAATCAGCCCCAGCATTTT. Its protein is CASSLPGGNQPQHF.

V usage is TRBV20-1 and J usage is TRBJ2-5, with TRBD2 matching 9 bases. This CDR3 has 14 residues. The germline gives CDR1 DFQATT, CDR2 SNEGSKA (reference sequence). The V segment lost 6 bases and the J segment 5 bases; nucleotides outside the gene matches: 10. CDR3 loop: CSAAHSGSRETQYF. CDR3 DNA sequence: TGCAGTGCGGCCCATAGCGGGAGTCGGGAGACCCAGTACTTC.

There are a few counts of this clonotype. The rearrangement links TRBV7-2 to TRBJ2-7; D not resolved. The CDR3 runs 13 residues. Trimming left V 1 base short and J 3 bases short, with 7 bases between. Germline V gene data show CDR1 as SGHTA and CDR2 as FQGNSA. The DNA of the CDR3 is TGTGCCAGCAGCTTAGGTTATGTCTACGAGCAGTACTTC. Protein sequence: CASSLGYVYEQYF. Supplemented by reference TRBV7-2 and TRBJ2-7, the full variable domain reads GAGVSQSPSNKVTEKGKDVELRCDPISGHTALYWYRQSLGQGLEFLIYFQGNSAPDKSGLPSDRFSAERTGGSVSTLTIQRTQQEDSAVYLCASSLGYVYEQYFGPGTRLTVT.

In regard to this clonotype: A much bigger clone sits one base away, suggesting this may be a read error. The gene calls are TRBV12-3 or TRBV12-4 and TRBJ1-4; D is perhaps TRBD1 (5 bases). CDR3 length: 15 amino acids. CDR3 in DNA: TGTGCCAGCAGTTGGTCGACGGGGCAAAATGAAGAACTGTTTTTT. The encoded protein is CASSWSTGQNEELFF.

Note on this clonotype: Because the CDR3's place on the DNA is in doubt, the DNA is left out and the CDR3 is given as listed by TCRdb. J is TRBJ1-1 and V is TRBV7-8; the table calls TRBD1, which could not be checked here. The CDR3 region is 22 residues in length, termini included. The V gene's germline CDR1 is SGHVS and CDR2 FQNEAQ. Here the CDR3 reads CASSFYICSANTPGGRNTEAFF.

This clonotype was recorded a few times. A read error may produce the germline difference seen at one junction end. V usage is TRBV5-6 and J usage is TRBJ1-3, with 8 positions matching TRBD1. CDR1 is SGHDT, CDR2 YYEEEE, per germline. The length of the CDR3 is 15 residues. DNA for the CDR3: TGTGCCGGCAGCCCCCGGACAGGGACTGGAAACACCATATATTTT. This gives the protein CAGSPRTGTGNTIYF.

This chain uses TRBV5-5 with TRBJ2-3; 12 bases match TRBD1. V trimming: 4 bases; J trimming: 5 bases; junction bases outside the gene matches: 8. Germline values: CDR1 SGHKS, CDR2 YYEKEE (reference sequence). The CDR3 loop spans 16 amino acids. The CDR3 coding sequence is TGTGCCAGCAGCCCAAGGGACAGGGGGCATTTAGATACGCAGTATTTT. It is translated as CASSPRDRGHLDTQYF.

The V gene is TRBV27, the J gene TRBJ2-3; 15 bases map to TRBD2. V lost 6 bases and J lost 3; bases outside the gene matches: 13. The CDR3 totals 19 residues. Germline CDR1 is MNHEY and CDR2 is SMNVEV (reference sequence). The CDR3 reads CASRKPAGTSGRLTDTQYF. The CDR3 DNA is TGTGCCAGCAGAAAACCCGCCGGGACTAGCGGGAGGCTTACAGATACGCAGTATTTT.

The table lists this clonotype with many counts. This sequence joins TRBV27 and TRBJ2-7, with D hard to call. The CDR3 totals 13 residues. V was pared by 3 bases and J by 0 bases, with 6 bases between. Per the germline V gene, CDR1 is MNHEY and CDR2 is SMNVEV (reference sequence). CDR3 DNA sequence: TGTGCCAGCAGTTTTGGATACTCCTACGAGCAGTACTTC. Translation: CASSFGYSYEQYF.

The chain has TRBV5-1 and TRBJ2-5, with 7 bases that match TRBD2. V trimming: 2 bases; J trimming: 4 bases; junction bases outside the gene matches: 2. Germline-derived CDR1 and CDR2 are SGHRS and YFSETQ. The CDR3 has 13 residues. CDR3 nucleotides: TGCGCCAGCAGCTTCTTAGCGGGAGAGACCCAGTACTTC. It yields the protein CASSFLAGETQYF.

V gene TRBV6-2 or TRBV6-3 combines with J gene TRBJ1-6, with 8 bases lining up with TRBD1. CDR1 and CDR2 from the germline V gene are MNHEY and SVGEGT. The V segment lost 5 bases and the J segment 3 bases; nucleotides outside the gene matches: 6. This CDR3 is built from 16 residues. CDR3 region: CASSERGTGYNSPLHF. In DNA form, the CDR3 reads TGTGCCAGCAGTGAACGAGGGACAGGCTATAATTCACCCCTCCACTTT.

This clonotype was counted many times. The chain links TRBV7-9 to TRBJ2-2; the D is unclear. Trimming removed 11 bases from V and 6 bases from J, with 13 bases in between. CDR1 and CDR2 (germline): SEHNR, FQNEAQ (reference sequence). This CDR3 has 12 residues. The CDR3 sequence: CASQGGAGELFF. DNA for the CDR3: TGTGCCTCTCAAGGTGGCGCCGGGGAGCTGTTTTTT. Full variable domain (remainder filled in from reference TRBV7-9 and TRBJ2-2): DTGVSQNPRHKITKRGQNVTFRCDPISEHNRLYWYRQTLGQGPEFLTYFQNEAQLEKSRLLSDRFSAERPKGSFSTLEIQRTEQGDSAMYLCASQGGAGELFFGEGSRLTVL.

This chain uses TRBV10-3 with TRBJ2-2; D is ambiguous. The CDR3 contains 12 residues. Trimming left V 2 bases short and J 7 bases short, with 5 bases between. Germline CDR1 is ENHRY and CDR2 is SYGVKD. CDR3 amino acids: CAISEQVGELFF. The CDR3 region has the DNA TGTGCCATCAGTGAGCAGGTCGGGGAGCTGTTTTTT.